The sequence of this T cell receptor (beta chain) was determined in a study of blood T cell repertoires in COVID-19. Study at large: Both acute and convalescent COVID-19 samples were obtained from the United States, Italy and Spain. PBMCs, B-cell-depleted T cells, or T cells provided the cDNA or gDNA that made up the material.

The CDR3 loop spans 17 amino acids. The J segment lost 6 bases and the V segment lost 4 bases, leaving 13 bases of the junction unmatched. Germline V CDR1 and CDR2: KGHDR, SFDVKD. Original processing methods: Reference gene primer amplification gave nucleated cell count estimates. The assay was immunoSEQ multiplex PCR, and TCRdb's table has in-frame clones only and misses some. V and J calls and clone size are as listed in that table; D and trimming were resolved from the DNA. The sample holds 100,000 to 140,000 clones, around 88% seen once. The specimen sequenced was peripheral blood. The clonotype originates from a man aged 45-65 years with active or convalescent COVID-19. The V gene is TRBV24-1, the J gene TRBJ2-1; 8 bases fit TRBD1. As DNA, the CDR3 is TGTGCCACCAGTGACACTACGGACAGGGTGGATTTCAATGAGCAGTTCTTC. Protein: CATSDTTDRVDFNEQFF.